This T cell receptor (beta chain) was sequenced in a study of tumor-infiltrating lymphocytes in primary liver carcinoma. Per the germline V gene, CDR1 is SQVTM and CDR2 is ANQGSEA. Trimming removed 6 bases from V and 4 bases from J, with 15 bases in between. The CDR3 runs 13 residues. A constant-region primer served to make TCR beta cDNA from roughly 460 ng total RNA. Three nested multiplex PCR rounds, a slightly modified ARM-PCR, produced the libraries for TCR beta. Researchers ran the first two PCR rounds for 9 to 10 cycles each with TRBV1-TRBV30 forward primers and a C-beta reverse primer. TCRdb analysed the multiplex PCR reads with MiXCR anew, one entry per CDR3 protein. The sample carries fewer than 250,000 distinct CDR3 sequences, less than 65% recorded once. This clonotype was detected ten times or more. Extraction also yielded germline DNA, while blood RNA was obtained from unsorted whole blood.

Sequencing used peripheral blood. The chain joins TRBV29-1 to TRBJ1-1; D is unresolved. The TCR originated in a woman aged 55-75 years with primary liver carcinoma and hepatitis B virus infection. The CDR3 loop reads CSVARRDITEAFF. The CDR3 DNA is TGCAGCGTCGCTAGGAGGGATATCACTGAAGCTTTCTTT.